Below are 5 T cell receptor beta chains sequenced from a single sample in a study of blood T cell repertoires in COVID-19. Sequencing was performed with immunoSEQ multiplex PCR; in TCRdb, only in-frame clones are kept and a portion is missing. The sample has fewer than 350,000 clones, approximately 87% seen once. Specimen: peripheral blood. These receptors originate from a young woman with COVID-19, enrolled during active disease.

This chain connects TRBV27 to TRBJ1-5; D uncertain. The V end was cut by 3 bases, the J end by 11 bases, with 14 bases between. The CDR3 runs 13 residues. CDR1 and CDR2 from the germline V gene are MNHEY and SMNVEV (reference sequence). In DNA, the CDR3 is TGTGCCAGCAGTTTGGCCCCCGGGAGGTCCCAGCATTTT. Its translation is CASSLAPGRSQHF.

The rearrangement joins TRBV12-3 or TRBV12-4 to TRBJ2-5, with TRBD2 as a possible D gene (5 bases). V shed 5 bases and J shed 7 bases, with 14 bases lying between them. The CDR3 consists of 13 residues. CDR3 region: CASSTSPGGTQYF. Here the CDR3 DNA reads TGTGCCAGCAGTACCAGCCCCGGAGGGACCCAGTACTTC.

The CDR3 loop is CASRPGGSYNSPLHF. As DNA, the CDR3 is TGTGCCAGCCGCCCAGGAGGTTCCTATAATTCACCCCTCCACTTT. The chain uses TRBV2 and TRBJ1-6; no definite D call. Between the trimmed V and J ends, which lost 8 bases and 1 base, there was a span of 12 bases. There are 15 residues in the CDR3. CDR1 is SNHLY and CDR2 is FYNNEI in the germline V gene.

This clone was seen more than once but under ten times. The chain uses TRBV6-5 and TRBJ1-5; 8 bases match TRBD1. V lost 5 bases and J lost 7; bases outside the gene matches: 10. This CDR3 comprises 15 residues. CDR1 is MNHEY, CDR2 SVGAGI, per germline. CDR3 sequence (DNA): TGTGCCAGCAGTACCCAGGGGGCTCAGGGGCAGCCCCAGCATTTT. Its protein is CASSTQGAQGQPQHF.

This rearrangement joins TRBV21-1 to TRBJ2-5; the table names TRBD1, a call not compared with the DNA. TRBV21-1 is classified as a pseudogene. The CDR3 sequence is 18 residues long. This chain's CDR3 is CASSSRDRGPPTGETQYF. Written as DNA, the CDR3 is TGTGCCAGCAGCAGCCGGGACAGGGGGCCTCCGACCGGAGAGACCCAGTACTTC.